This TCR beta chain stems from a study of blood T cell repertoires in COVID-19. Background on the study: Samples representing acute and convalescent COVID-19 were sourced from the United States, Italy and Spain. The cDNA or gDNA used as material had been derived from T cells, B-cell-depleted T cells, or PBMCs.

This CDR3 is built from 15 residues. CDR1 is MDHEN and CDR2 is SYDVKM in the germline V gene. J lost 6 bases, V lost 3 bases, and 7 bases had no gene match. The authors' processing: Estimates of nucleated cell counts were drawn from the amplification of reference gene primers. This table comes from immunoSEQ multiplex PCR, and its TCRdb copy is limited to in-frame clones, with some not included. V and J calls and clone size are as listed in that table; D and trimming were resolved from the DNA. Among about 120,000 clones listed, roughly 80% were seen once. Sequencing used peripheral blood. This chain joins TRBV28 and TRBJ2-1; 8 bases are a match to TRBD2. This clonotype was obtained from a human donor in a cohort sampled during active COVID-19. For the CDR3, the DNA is TGTGCCAGCAGTTTGGAGGGCGGGGGGTCCAATGAGCAGTTCTTC. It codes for CASSLEGGGSNEQFF.